Detailed here is one T cell receptor beta chain. The source of the sample is a study of blood T cell repertoires in COVID-19. Study overall: Samples came from the United States, Italy and Spain, spanning acute and convalescent COVID-19. PBMCs, B-cell-depleted T cells, or T cells were the source of the cDNA or gDNA that made up the material.

The CDR3 is 17 amino acids. The germline V gene encodes CDR1 SGHVS and CDR2 FNYEAQ. Losses at the gene ends were 5 bases for V and 4 bases for J; bases not matched to a gene: 14. Source study methods: Estimation of nucleated cell counts relied on the amplification of reference gene primers. Clones were sequenced by immunoSEQ multiplex PCR, and TCRdb holds only the in-frame ones, with some missing. The D gene and trimming were derived from the DNA, and the V and J assignments and clone size from that table. The table shows about 120,000 clones, with about four fifths occurring only once. The material sequenced was peripheral blood. The sequence was obtained from a human donor in a cohort sampled during active COVID-19. V usage is TRBV7-6 and J usage is TRBJ1-1; 9 nucleotides match TRBD1. As DNA, the CDR3 is TGTGCCAGCAGCACCAGTCCCGGGACAGGGATCACCACTGAAGCTTTCTTT. The encoded protein is CASSTSPGTGITTEAFF.